What follows describes a single T cell receptor (beta chain). Its antigen is undetermined. Among the healthy controls, all of them blood donors, the median age was around 56 years (range about 21-75) and 45% to 55% were female. This record belongs to a study of somatic mutations in cytotoxic T cells in rheumatoid arthritis. The wider study: Certain T-cell populations stained with V beta antibodies were FACS-sorted to nearly 100% purity, and V beta1+ cells were TCRB-sequenced.

There are 16 residues in the CDR3. Germline V gives CDR1 MNHEY, CDR2 SMNVEV (reference sequence). Between the trimmed V and J ends, which lost 2 bases and 2 bases, there was a span of 14 bases. The assay was immunoSEQ multiplex PCR, and TCRdb's table has in-frame clones only and misses some. The sample has about 18,000 clones, approximately 80% seen once; the top ten hold under 12%. Study-wide findings and caveats: No multiple-comparison adjustment was applied to the slight TRBV07 underrepresentation in rheumatoid arthritis patients. Per patient, the largest CD8+ clone was found to exceed 20% of CD8+ cells in about an eighth of the roughly 65 cases.

The sample was CD8+ T cells sorted from blood. This TCR came from a woman between 50 and 59 years old in good health. This rearrangement joins TRBV27 to TRBJ2-3, with D hard to call. CDR3 residues: CASSLRTEPATDTQYF. Written as DNA, the CDR3 is TGTGCCAGCAGTTTAAGGACCGAGCCCGCCACAGATACGCAGTATTTT.